The rows below give T cell receptor beta chains drawn from one sample of a study of T cells in tuberculosis. Sequencing used immunoSEQ multiplex PCR; TCRdb keeps in-frame clones, though not all of them. This repertoire shows about 43,000 clones, nearly 97% found once; its top ten account for roughly 3.5%. The sequencing input was PBMCs. The receptors shown here come from a donor between 10 and 29 years old with latent tuberculosis or without tuberculosis infection. The CDR3 runs from the conserved cysteine through the conserved F or W. Fields, in order: CDR3 length, clone size, D gene, V gene, J gene, CDR3 DNA, CDR3 protein. A D gene is named only where the DNA matches it firmly. A clone size is listed for some rows: how often the clone was seen (once, few, many), or a class if it is expanded.

>15|once|-|TRBV19|TRBJ2-3
TGTGCCAGTAGGCCCCCCCGAGCCCGCGATGCCACGCAGTATTTT
CASRPPRARDATQYF
>19|-|TRBD1|TRBV5-4|TRBJ1-6
TGTGCCAGCGGTTCTTATCAACCCCGGACAGGGGCCATCTCTTCACCCCTCCACTTT
CASGSYQPRTGAISSPLHF
>17|-|-|TRBV9|TRBJ2-1
TGTGCCAGCAGCGTAGTTACGGCGGGGCGACCCTTCAATGAGCAGTTCTTC
CASSVVTAGRPFNEQFF
>17|-|TRBD2|TRBV7-2|TRBJ2-1
TGTGCCAGCAGCCGGTACCCGACTAGCGGGTTTAGTAATGAGCAGTTCTTC
CASSRYPTSGFSNEQFF
>11|-|-|TRBV20-1|TRBJ1-4
TGCAGTGCTCTCAGGGGCCCGGCACTGTTTTTT
CSALRGPALFF
>15|once|-|TRBV4-3|TRBJ1-2
TGCGCCAGCAGCCAGATAACAGGGAATGAAGATGGCTACACCTTC
CASSQITGNEDGYTF
>16|-|TRBD1|TRBV5-1|TRBJ1-1
TGCGCCAGCAGCCCCACCGGACAGGGAAGTAACACTGAAGCTTTCTTT
CASSPTGQGSNTEAFF
>16|-|TRBD1|TRBV15|TRBJ1-2
TGTGCCACCAGCCTCGATGCGGTCGGGACAGGGGGCGGCTACACCTTC
CATSLDAVGTGGGYTF
>19|-|TRBD1|TRBV27|TRBJ1-2
TGTGCCAGCAGTTTATCCGTCCTTGTAACCGGGACAGGGGACTATGGCTACACCTTC
CASSLSVLVTGTGDYGYTF
>13|-|-|TRBV19|TRBJ1-4
TGTGCCAGTAGTAGCCGAGGGGGTGAAAAACTGTTTTTT
CASSSRGGEKLFF
>13|-|-|TRBV7-9|TRBJ1-2
TGTGCCAGCAGCTTAGACCCGAGGGAGGGCTACACCTTC
CASSLDPREGYTF
>14|once|-|TRBV9|TRBJ1-1
TGTGCCAGCAGCGTAGCCCTCACACACCATGAAGCTTTCTTT
CASSVALTHHEAFF
>14|-|TRBD1|TRBV2|TRBJ2-7
TGTGCCAGCAGCCTAAGACAGGGGGCAAGCGAGCAGTACTTC
CASSLRQGASEQYF
>13|-|TRBD1|TRBV27|TRBJ1-1
TGTGCCAGCAGTCAACAGGGGAGGACTGAAGCTTTCTTT
CASSQQGRTEAFF
>14|-|TRBD1|TRBV29-1|TRBJ1-1
TGCAGCGGAACTGCCGGACAGGGTAACACTGAAGCTTTCTTT
CSGTAGQGNTEAFF
>14|-|TRBD1|TRBV18|TRBJ1-1
TGTGCCAGCTCACCTGGGACAGCAAACACTGAAGCTTTCTTT
CASSPGTANTEAFF
>16|-|TRBD1|TRBV28|TRBJ1-1
TGTGCCAGCATCCTCCTTAAGACAGGGCGTTTCACTGAAGCTTTCTTT
CASILLKTGRFTEAFF
>17|-|TRBD2|TRBV10-3|TRBJ2-3
TGTGCCATCAGTGAGTCGGGACTAGCGGGGGACACAGATACGCAGTATTTT
CAISESGLAGDTDTQYF
>11|-|-|TRBV27|TRBJ1-2
TGTGCCAGCAGTTTCGGTCCCCAGGGCCCCTTC
CASSFGPQGPF
>14|few|TRBD1|TRBV25-1|TRBJ2-7
TGTGCCAGCAGTCACAGGGGGCGCGTGAACGAGCAGTACTTC
CASSHRGRVNEQYF
>14|-|-|TRBV9|TRBJ2-2
TGTGCCAGCAGCTTTACAGGGAACACCGGGGAGCTGTTTTTT
CASSFTGNTGELFF
>18|-|TRBD2|TRBV5-1|TRBJ2-6
TGCGCCAGCAGCTTCCTACTAGCGGGGCTGGGTGGGGCCAACGTCCTGACTTTC
CASSFLLAGLGGANVLTF
>17|few|TRBD1|TRBV5-4|TRBJ1-6
TGTGCCAGCAGCCCCGGACAGGGGGCTTCCTATAATTCACCCCTCCACTTT
CASSPGQGASYNSPLHF
>15|-|-|TRBV5-1|TRBJ2-2
TGCGCCAGCAGTGTAGGAACAGGGAACACCGGGGAGCTGTTTTTT
CASSVGTGNTGELFF
>17|-|-|TRBV25-1|TRBJ1-1
TGTGCCAGCAGTGATCCTAACAGACAGACATCCAACACTGAAGCTTTCTTT
CASSDPNRQTSNTEAFF
>15|once|-|TRBV29-1|TRBJ2-3
TGCAGCGTTGATCCAGGACGCTCCCTGGGGGGTACGCAGTATTTT
CSVDPGRSLGGTQYF
>18|-|-|TRBV29-1|TRBJ2-6
TGCAGCGTCCCCACCTCCCGGACTGTGAGCTCTGGGGCCAACGTCCTGACTTTC
CSVPTSRTVSSGANVLTF
>15|-|TRBD1|TRBV19|TRBJ1-5
TGTGCCAGTAGTATTTTTGGACAGGGGGCCCAGCCCCAGCATTTT
CASSIFGQGAQPQHF
>15|-|-|TRBV6-5|TRBJ2-6
TGTGCCAGCAGCAAACCCGGGGCTGGGGCCAACGTCCTGACTTTC
CASSKPGAGANVLTF
>13|-|TRBD1|TRBV4-3|TRBJ1-2
TGCGCCAGCAGCCTGGACAGGGAGGCTGGCTACACCTTC
CASSLDREAGYTF
>15|-|-|TRBV28|TRBJ2-7
TGTGCCAGCAGTTTTCCCACCGTAGGGGTTTACGAGCAGTACTTC
CASSFPTVGVYEQYF
>14|-|-|TRBV6-4|TRBJ1-2
TGTGCCAGCGCACCGACAGATTCTAACTATGGCTACACCTTC
CASAPTDSNYGYTF
>15|once|-|TRBV11-1|TRBJ1-6
TGTGCCAGCAGCTTAGCGCCAGGGGTAAATTCACCCCTCCACTTT
CASSLAPGVNSPLHF
>15|-|TRBD1|TRBV27|TRBJ1-5
TGTGCCAGCAGTTTCGGACAGGGGGGGAGTCAGCCCCAGCATTTT
CASSFGQGGSQPQHF
>15|once|-|TRBV5-8|TRBJ1-3
TGTGCCAGCAGCTTGGATTCGGGACTACCAAACACCATATATTTT
CASSLDSGLPNTIYF
>14|-|-|TRBV28|TRBJ1-2
TGTGCCAGCAGCCCCGCCAGCGGCCGTTATGGCTACACCTTC
CASSPASGRYGYTF
>15|-|-|TRBV19|TRBJ2-5
TGTGCCAGTAGCGCGGGACAGACGTACCAAGAGACCCAGTACTTC
CASSAGQTYQETQYF
>13|-|TRBD1|TRBV2|TRBJ1-1
TGTGCCGGTACAGGGGAAGGGAACACTGAAGCTTTCTTT
CAGTGEGNTEAFF
>14|-|-|TRBV29-1|TRBJ2-3
TGCAGCGTTGGACAGTTGAGGATCGGGGATACGCAGTATTTT
CSVGQLRIGDTQYF
>13|-|-|TRBV27|TRBJ2-7
TGTGCCAGCCGGGGTCGCGGAATCTACGAGCAGTACTTC
CASRGRGIYEQYF
>15|-|-|TRBV5-5|TRBJ2-4
TGTGCCAGCAGCTTAAGGGACACTGCCAAAAACATTCAGTACTTC
CASSLRDTAKNIQYF
>13|-|-|TRBV29-1|TRBJ2-7
TGCAGCGTTACTAGATCTGGGGATGGCGAGCAGTACTTC
CSVTRSGDGEQYF
>14|once|-|TRBV19|TRBJ1-6
TGTGCCAGTAGTATGCGCAGGTTTTTCTCACCCCTCCACTTT
CASSMRRFFSPLHF
>16|-|-|TRBV11-2|TRBJ1-2
TGTGCCAGCAGCACTACCCCGGGGGGGGAAGACTATGGCTACACCTTC
CASSTTPGGEDYGYTF
>13|-|TRBD1|TRBV28|TRBJ2-1
TGTGCCAGCAGTTTAACCGGGACAGTGATGCAGTTCTTC
CASSLTGTVMQFF
>17|-|-|TRBV25-1|TRBJ1-5
TGTGCCAGCAGTGAATCGGGGACAAGCTTTAGCAATCAGCCCCAGCATTTT
CASSESGTSFSNQPQHF
>15|-|-|TRBV7-2|TRBJ2-1
TGTGCCAGCAGCTTAGCGGACAGTAACTACAATGAGCAGTTCTTC
CASSLADSNYNEQFF
>17|-|-|TRBV12-5|TRBJ1-4
TGTGCTAGTGGTTTGGACCGGACAGAAGCAACTAATGAAAAACTGTTTTTT
CASGLDRTEATNEKLFF
>13|-|-|TRBV7-7|TRBJ1-1
TGTGCTAGCAGCTTAGCGTCAGGGACTGAAGCTTTCTTT
CASSLASGTEAFF
>14|few|TRBD1|TRBV23-1|TRBJ2-7
TGCGCCAGCAGTACGGACAGGGACGTCTACGAGCAGTACTTC
CASSTDRDVYEQYF
>14|-|-|TRBV11-2|TRBJ2-4
TGTGCCAGCAGCACTAATACCAGGGGACCCGGGGAGTACTTC
CASSTNTRGPGEYF
>11|-|TRBD2|TRBV30|TRBJ2-7
TGTGCCTGGAGTCGCGGGGGCGAGCAGTACTTC
CAWSRGGEQYF
>14|once|-|TRBV19|TRBJ2-7
TGTGCCAGTAGTTCCCCCCTCCCCCCCTACGAGCAGTACTTC
CASSSPLPPYEQYF
>15|-|-|TRBV28|TRBJ1-5
TGTGCCAGCAGCTCGGGGGTGTTCGGCAATCAGCCCCAGCATTTT
CASSSGVFGNQPQHF
>16|-|-|TRBV7-9|TRBJ1-2
TGTGCCAGCAGCTTAGCGTGGAGGGGCCAACGGTATGGCTACACCTTC
CASSLAWRGQRYGYTF
>16|once|TRBD1|TRBV19|TRBJ1-5
TGTGCCAGTAGTAGGGGAGACAGGGTTGGCAATCAGCCCCAGCATTTT
CASSRGDRVGNQPQHF
>13|-|TRBD1|TRBV28|TRBJ1-2
TGTGCCAGCAGTCCGACAGGGTTCGATGGCTACACCTTC
CASSPTGFDGYTF
>13|-|TRBD1|TRBV29-1|TRBJ2-7
TGCAGCGCAACGGGACAGATCCTAGGGGAGCAGTACTTC
CSATGQILGEQYF